The present TCR beta chain was sequenced within a study of CD8+CD57+ T cells in acquired aplastic anemia. Study-level background: Mean yield of DNA from sorted CD4+ and CD8+ cells was approximately 3 ug. Healthy donors had, on average, roughly 10 million reads for their CD4+ cells.

Of note for this clonotype: As yet, its antigen is unknown.

According to the study, genomic DNA was the template for TCR beta VDJ and CDR3 profiling. TCRdb called the reads again in MiXCR, with one record for every CDR3 protein. The sample has about 170,000 distinct CDR3 sequences; 55% to 70% are singletons. This CDR3 is built from 10 residues. Trimming shortened V by 3 bases and J by 10 bases, and 7 bases separated the two germline ends. Germline-derived CDR1 and CDR2 are SQVTM and ANQGSEA. Study-wide results and caveats: Patients and controls shared 25 to 30 CD8+ CDR3 sequences, which appeared highly expressed in patients and within their immunodominant clones.

Sequenced sample: sorted CD4+, CD8+, or CD8+CD57+ T cells (not recorded which) from PBMCs. V and J are TRBV29-1 and TRBJ2-1, with D possibly TRBD2 on 5 matching bases. This TCR was recovered from a human donor in good health. The CDR3, as DNA: TGCAGCGTTGATACGGGGGAGCAGTTCTTC. This encodes CSVDTGEQFF.